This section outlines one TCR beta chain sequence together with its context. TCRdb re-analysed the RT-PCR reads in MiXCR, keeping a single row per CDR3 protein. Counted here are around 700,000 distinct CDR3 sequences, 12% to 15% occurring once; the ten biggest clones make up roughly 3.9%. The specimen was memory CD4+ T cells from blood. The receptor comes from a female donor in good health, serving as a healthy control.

CDR3 sequence reads: CASGVGFQPQHF. In DNA, the CDR3 is TGTGCCAGCGGAGTCGGGTTCCAGCCCCAGCATTTT. J is TRBJ1-5 and V is TRBV6-1; D gene unclear. Trimming removed 8 bases at V and 7 bases at J, with 12 bases between. CDR3 length equals 12 residues. Germline CDR1 is MNHNS and CDR2 is SASEGT.